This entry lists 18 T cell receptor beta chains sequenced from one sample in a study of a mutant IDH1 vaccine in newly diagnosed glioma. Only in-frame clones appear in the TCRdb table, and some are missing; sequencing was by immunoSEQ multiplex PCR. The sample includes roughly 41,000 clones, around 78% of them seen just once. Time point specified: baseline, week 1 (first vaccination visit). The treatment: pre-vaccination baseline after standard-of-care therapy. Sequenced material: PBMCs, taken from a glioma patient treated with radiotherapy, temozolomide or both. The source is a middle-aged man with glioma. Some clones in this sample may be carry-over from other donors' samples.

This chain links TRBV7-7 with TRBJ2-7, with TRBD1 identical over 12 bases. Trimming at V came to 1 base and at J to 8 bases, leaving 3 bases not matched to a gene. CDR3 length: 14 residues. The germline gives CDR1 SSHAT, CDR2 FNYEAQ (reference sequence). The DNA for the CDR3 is TGTGCCAGCAGCTTAGGGGACAGGGGGCACCAGCAGTACTTC. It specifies CASSLGDRGHQQYF. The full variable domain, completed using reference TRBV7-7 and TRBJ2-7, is GAGVSQSPRYKVTKRGQDVTLRCDPISSHATLYWYQQALGQGPEFLTYFNYEAQPDKSGLPSDRFSAERPEGSISTLTIQRTEQRDSAMYRCASSLGDRGHQQYFGPGTRLTVT.

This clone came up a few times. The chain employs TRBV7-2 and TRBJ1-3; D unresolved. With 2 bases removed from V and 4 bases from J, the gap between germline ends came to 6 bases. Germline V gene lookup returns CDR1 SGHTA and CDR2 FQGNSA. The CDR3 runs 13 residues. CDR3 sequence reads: CASSLTRGNTIYF. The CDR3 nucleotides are TGTGCCAGCAGCTTAACCCGCGGAAACACCATATATTTT.

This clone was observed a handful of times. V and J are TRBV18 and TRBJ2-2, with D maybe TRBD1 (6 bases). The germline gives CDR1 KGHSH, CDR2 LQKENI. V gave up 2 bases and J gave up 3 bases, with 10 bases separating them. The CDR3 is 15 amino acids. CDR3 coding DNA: TGTGCCAGCTCACCAAGCAGGGGCGACACCGGGGAGCTGTTTTTT. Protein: CASSPSRGDTGELFF.

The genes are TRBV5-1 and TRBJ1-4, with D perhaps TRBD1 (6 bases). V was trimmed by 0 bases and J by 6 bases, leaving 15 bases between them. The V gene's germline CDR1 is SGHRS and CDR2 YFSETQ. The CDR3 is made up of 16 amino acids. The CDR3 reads CASSLARTRGDEKLFF. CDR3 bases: TGCGCCAGCAGCTTGGCCCGGACGAGGGGGGATGAAAAACTGTTTTTT. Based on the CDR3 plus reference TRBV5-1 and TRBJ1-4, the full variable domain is KAGVTQTPRYLIKTRGQQVTLSCSPISGHRSVSWYQQTPGQGLQFLFEYFSETQRNKGNFPGRFSGRQFSNSRSEMNVSTLELGDSALYLCASSLARTRGDEKLFFGSGTQLSVL.

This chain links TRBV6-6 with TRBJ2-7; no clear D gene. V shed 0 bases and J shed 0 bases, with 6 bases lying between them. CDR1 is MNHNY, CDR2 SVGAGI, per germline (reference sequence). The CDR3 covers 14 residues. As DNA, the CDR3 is TGTGCCAGCAGTTACTCGGGCCCCTCCTACGAGCAGTACTTC. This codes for CASSYSGPSYEQYF.

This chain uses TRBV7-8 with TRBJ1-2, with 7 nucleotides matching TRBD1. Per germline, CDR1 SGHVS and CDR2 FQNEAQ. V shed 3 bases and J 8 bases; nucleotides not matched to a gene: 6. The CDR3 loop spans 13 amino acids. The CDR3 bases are TGTGCCAGCAGCTTGGGACAGCAAGGAGGCTACACCTTC. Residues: CASSLGQQGGYTF.

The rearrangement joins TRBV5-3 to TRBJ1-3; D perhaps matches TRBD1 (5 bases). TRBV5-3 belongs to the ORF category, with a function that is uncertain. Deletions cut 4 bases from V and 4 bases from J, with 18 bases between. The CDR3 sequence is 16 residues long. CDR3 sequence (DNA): TGTGCCAGAAGCCCTGGGGCCTATATGGGGGGAAACACCATATATTTT. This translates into CARSPGAYMGGNTIYF.

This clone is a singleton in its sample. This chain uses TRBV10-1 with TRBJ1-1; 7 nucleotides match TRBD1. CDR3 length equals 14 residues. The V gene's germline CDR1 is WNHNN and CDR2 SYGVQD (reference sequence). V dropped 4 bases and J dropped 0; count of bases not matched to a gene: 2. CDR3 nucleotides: TGCGCCAGCAGTGGGGGGACAGTGAACACTGAAGCTTTCTTT. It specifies CASSGGTVNTEAFF.

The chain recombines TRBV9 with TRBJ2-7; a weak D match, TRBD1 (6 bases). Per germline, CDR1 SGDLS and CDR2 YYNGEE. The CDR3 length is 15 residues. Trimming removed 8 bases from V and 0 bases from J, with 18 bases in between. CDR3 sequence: CASSPRGGRSYEQYF. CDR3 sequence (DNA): TGTGCCAGTTCGCCGCGTGGGGGCCGCTCCTACGAGCAGTACTTC. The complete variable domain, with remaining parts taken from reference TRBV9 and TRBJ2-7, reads DSGVTQTPKHLITATGQRVTLRCSPRSGDLSVYWYQQSLDQGLQFLIQYYNGEERAKGNILERFSAQQFPDLHSELNLSSLELGDSALYFCASSPRGGRSYEQYFGPGTRLTVT.

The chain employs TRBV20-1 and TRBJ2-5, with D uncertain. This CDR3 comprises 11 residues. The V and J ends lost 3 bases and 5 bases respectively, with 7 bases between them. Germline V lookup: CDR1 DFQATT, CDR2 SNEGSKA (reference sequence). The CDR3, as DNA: TGCAGTGCTAGCGATTTGGAGACCCAGTACTTC. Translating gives CSASDLETQYF.

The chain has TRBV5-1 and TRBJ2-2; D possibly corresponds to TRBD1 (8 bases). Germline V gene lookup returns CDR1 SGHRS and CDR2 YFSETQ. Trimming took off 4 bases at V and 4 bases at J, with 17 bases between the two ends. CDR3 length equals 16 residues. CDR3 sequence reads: CASSSGTGWGTGELFF. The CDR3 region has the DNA TGCGCCAGCAGCAGCGGGACAGGTTGGGGCACCGGGGAGCTGTTTTTT.

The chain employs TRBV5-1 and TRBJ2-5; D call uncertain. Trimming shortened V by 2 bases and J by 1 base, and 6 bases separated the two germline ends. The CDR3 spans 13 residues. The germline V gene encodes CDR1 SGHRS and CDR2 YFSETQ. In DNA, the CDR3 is TGCGCCAGCAGCTTCGGGTCCCAAGAGACCCAGTACTTC. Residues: CASSFGSQETQYF.

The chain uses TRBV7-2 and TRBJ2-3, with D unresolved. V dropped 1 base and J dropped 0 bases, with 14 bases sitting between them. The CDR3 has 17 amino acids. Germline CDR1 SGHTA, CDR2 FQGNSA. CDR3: CASSLGAGITSTDTQYF. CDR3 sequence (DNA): TGTGCCAGCAGCTTAGGGGCTGGAATTACGAGCACAGATACGCAGTATTTT.

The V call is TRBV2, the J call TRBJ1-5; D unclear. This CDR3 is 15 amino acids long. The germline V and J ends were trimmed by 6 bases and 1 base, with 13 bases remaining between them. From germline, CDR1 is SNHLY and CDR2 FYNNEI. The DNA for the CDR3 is TGTGCCAGCAGCGACACAATGGAAAGCAATCAGCCCCAGCATTTT. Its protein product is CASSDTMESNQPQHF.

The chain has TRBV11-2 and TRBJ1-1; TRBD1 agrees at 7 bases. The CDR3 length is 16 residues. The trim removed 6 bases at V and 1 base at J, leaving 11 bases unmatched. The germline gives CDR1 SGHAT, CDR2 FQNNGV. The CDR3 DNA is TGTGCCAGCAGGCTACACAGGGGTCTGCCGAACACTGAAGCTTTCTTT. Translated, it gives CASRLHRGLPNTEAFF.

This chain's CDR3 is CASSIQDNHSNQPQHF. The CDR3 DNA reads as TGTGCCAGTAGTATTCAGGACAACCATAGCAATCAGCCCCAGCATTTT. This chain connects TRBV19 to TRBJ1-5, with TRBD1 as a possible D gene (5 bases). Trimming cost V 3 bases and J 0 bases, with 12 bases left between them. The CDR3 covers 16 residues. From germline, CDR1 is LNHDA and CDR2 SQIVND (reference sequence).

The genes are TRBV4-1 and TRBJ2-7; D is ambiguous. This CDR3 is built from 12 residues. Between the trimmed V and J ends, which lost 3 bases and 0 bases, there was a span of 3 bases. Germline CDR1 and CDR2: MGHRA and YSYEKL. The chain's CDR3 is CASSQSSYEQYF. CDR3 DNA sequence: TGCGCCAGCAGCCAGTCCTCCTACGAGCAGTACTTC.

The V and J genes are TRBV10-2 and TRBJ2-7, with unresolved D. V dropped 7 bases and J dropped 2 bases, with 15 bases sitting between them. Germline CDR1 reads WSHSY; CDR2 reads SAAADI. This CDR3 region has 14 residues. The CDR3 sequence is CASKESQQAYEQYF. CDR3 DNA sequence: TGCGCCAGCAAGGAGTCGCAACAAGCCTACGAGCAGTACTTC.